This T cell receptor (beta chain) derives from a study of T-cell memory formation after mild COVID-19. TCRdb ran MiXCR on the 5' RACE reads and lists one entry per CDR3 protein. Counted here are 470,000 or so distinct CDR3 sequences, approximately 20% occurring once; the ten biggest clones make up approximately 8.1%. The J segment lost 2 bases and the V segment lost 4 bases, leaving 12 bases of the junction unmatched. CDR3 length: 17 residues. CDR1 LNHNV and CDR2 YYDKDF come from the germline V gene (reference sequence). The genes are TRBV15 and TRBJ1-2; 8 positions agree with TRBD1. This clonotype originated in an adult woman who had mild COVID-19 (a few samples of this study predate the infection). Cell type and time point are not known. Sequenced sample: PBMCs or a T cell subset sorted from them (not recorded which). The CDR3 DNA sequence: TGTGCCACCAGCAACCTACAGGGGGAAACTATCAACTATGGCTACACCTTC. Encoded protein: CATSNLQGETINYGYTF.